The clone carrying this T cell receptor (beta chain) was recorded at least ten times. Antigen specificity is unknown. From fresh peripheral blood, over 9 ml in volume, the PBMCs were obtained. RNA transcripts were the template, and TCR beta CDR3 regions were amplified from them. HTBI primers were used in a first-round RT-PCR, which preceded a second-round multiplex PCR. MiXCR, applied by TCRdb to the multiplex PCR reads, yields one record per CDR3 protein. The sample records some 350,000 distinct CDR3 sequences, about 18% being singletons. In germline, CDR1 is DFQATT, CDR2 SNEGSKA (reference sequence). After removal of 5 bases from V and 0 bases from J, the junction contained 5 bases not matched to a gene. The CDR3 is 15 amino acids. This record belongs to a study of Graves' ophthalmopathy and Graves' hyperthyroidism. At the level of the study: Peripheral blood was gathered at the point of initial diagnosis, before any treatment started. The study's findings and limits: For predicting ophthalmopathy progression, the model had 70.59% sensitivity and 72% to 75% specificity.

What was sequenced was peripheral blood. The gene calls are TRBV20-1 and TRBJ2-7, with 12 bases aligning to TRBD2. This receptor was taken from an adult woman with stable Graves' hyperthyroidism. The CDR3 spells CSAGRTSGASYEQYF. In DNA form, the CDR3 reads TGCAGTGCTGGTAGGACTAGCGGGGCCTCCTACGAGCAGTACTTC.